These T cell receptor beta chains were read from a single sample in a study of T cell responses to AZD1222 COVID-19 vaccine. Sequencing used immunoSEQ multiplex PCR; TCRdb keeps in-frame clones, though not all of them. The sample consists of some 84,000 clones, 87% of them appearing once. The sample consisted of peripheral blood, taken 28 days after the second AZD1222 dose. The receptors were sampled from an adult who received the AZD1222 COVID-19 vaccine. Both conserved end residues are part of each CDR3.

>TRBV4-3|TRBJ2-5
CASSQDLGGGETQYF
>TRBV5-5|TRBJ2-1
CASSPDRVVGYNEQFF
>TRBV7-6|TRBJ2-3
CASSFLPRTGGADTQYF
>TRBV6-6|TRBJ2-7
CASSPRDEQYF
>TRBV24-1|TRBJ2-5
CATSARTGGMETQYF
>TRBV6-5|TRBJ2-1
CASSPMGYNEQFF
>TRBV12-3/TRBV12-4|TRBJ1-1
CASSLRGLEAFF
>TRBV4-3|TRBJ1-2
CASSQFTGGGGSGYTF
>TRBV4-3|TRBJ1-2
CASSQEDRRDYGYTF
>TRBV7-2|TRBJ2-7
CASSPRGLGIYEQYF
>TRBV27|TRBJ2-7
CASRWDRPPYEQYF
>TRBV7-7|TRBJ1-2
CASSHPGQGPQKNYGYTF
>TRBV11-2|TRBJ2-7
CASSELTSGGYEQYF
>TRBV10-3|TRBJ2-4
CAISESREVRSKNIQYF
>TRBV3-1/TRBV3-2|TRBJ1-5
CASSQDLNQPQHF
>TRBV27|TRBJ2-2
CASSPFSGGRDTGELFF
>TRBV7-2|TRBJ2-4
CASSAGLATSKNIQYF
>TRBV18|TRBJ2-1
CASSPAWASGGNYNEQFF
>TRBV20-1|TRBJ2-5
CSGWGSETQYF
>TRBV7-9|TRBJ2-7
CASSPGTSYEQYF
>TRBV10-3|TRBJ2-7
CAISEGGREYYEQYF
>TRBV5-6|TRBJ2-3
CASTLRGGDTQYF
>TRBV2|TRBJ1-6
CASKGTGSSLHF
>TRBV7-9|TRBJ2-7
CASSLDSQLYEQYF
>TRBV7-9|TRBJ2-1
CASSLGTSGGIDEQFF
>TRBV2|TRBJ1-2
CASRADSANYGYTF